This T cell receptor beta chain was captured in a study of CD8 T cells in Susac syndrome (dated by TCRdb to the late 2010s). With regard to the full study: Of the Susac syndrome patients who were sequenced, over five had clinically active disease and roughly eight were in clinical remission. At blood withdrawal, Susac syndrome patients were therapy-naive, treated with corticosteroids (with IVIg additionally given to some), or treated with IVIg alone. The study used repertoire sequencing to test whether antigen drove CD8+ T cell activation and differentiation in Susac syndrome.

High-throughput TCR beta sequencing profiled peripheral blood CD8+ and CD4+ T cells from healthy donors, Susac syndrome patients and multiple sclerosis patients. Susac syndrome patients met recently defined diagnostic criteria for definite or probable disease. CD8+ TEMRA cells were enriched by FACS, while bulk CD8+ and CD4+ T cells were purified by magnetic negative isolation. Blood was drawn into EDTA tubes, processed within 24 hours, and PBMCs were isolated by density gradient centrifugation. PBMCs intended for TCR sequencing were frozen in liquid nitrogen and were later thawed in a 37 degrees C water bath. Purity of sorted or isolated CD4+, CD8+ and CD8+ TEMRA cells was at least 90%. At the junction V is shortened by 3 bases and J by 6 bases, with 8 bases in between. Sequences SQVTM (CDR1) and ANQGSEA (CDR2) are obtained from the germline V gene. Including cysteine and phenylalanine, the CDR3 has 12 amino acids. Just the 36-base CDR3 DNA is kept, in frame starting at base 1.

This clonotype has only a few counts. Its binding antigen is unknown. No quality values exist for individual bases; no much larger clone is one base distant. RNA was extracted using the RNeasy kit, and roughly 0.5 to 1 microgram was reverse transcribed with random hexamers. The immunoSEQ multiplex PCR assay, which covers 54 Vbeta and 13 Jbeta segments, was used to amplify TCR beta CDR3 regions. PCR amplification bias was corrected using a synthetic template baseline for primer optimization and computational correction. In the authors' own workflow: Only productive sequences were kept, with reads annotated to V, D and J genes according to IMGT and analyzed in immunoSEQ Analyzer. To calculate clonality, Shannon entropy was normalized by log2 of the number of productive unique sequences and then subtracted from one. For each patient and control, public and private clones were evaluated within the 100 most prevalent clones. Susac-specific clones were defined as absent from healthy and MS cohorts, 800 to 1,200 published viral clones and other ImmuneACCESS disease sequences. TCRdb trimmed public reads at Q25 via fastp, called clones via MiXCR and kept in-frame beta chains. Every entry covers one CDR3 protein and lists the most common genes and DNA from its rows. The V and J calls, along with clone size, are taken from TCRdb and not from the paper's own processing. The table for this sample lists over 140,000 distinct CDR3 sequences; around 95% of them were counted only once. Of the sample, 0.13% to 0.15% is held by the ten largest clones.

Broader findings and caveats from the paper: The study acknowledged that relatively few individuals were included in the TCR sequencing and HLA analysis. In patients with Susac syndrome, the CD4+ T cell repertoire showed no detectable clonal expansion.

Recombination joined TRBV29-1 with TRBJ2-2; a tentative D call is TRBD1 (6 bases match). This clonotype was obtained from a human donor with Susac syndrome. Sequencing used CD4+ T cells from PBMCs. Here is the DNA: TGCAGCGTTGATAAGGGGGCCGGGGAGCTGTTTTTT. Its translation is CSVDKGAGELFF.